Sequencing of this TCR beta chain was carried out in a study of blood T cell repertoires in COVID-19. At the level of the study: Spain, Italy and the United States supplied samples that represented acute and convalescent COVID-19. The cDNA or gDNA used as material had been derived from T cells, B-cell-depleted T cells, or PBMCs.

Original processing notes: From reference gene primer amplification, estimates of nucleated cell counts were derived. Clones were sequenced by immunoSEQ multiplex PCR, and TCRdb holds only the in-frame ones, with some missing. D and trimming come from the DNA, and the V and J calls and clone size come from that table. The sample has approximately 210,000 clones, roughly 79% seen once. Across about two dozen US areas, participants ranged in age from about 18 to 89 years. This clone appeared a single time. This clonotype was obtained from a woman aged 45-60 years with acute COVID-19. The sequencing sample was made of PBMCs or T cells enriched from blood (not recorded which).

CDR3 residues: CASSPGDRGGGTQYF. The CDR3 region has the DNA TGTGCCAGTAGCCCTGGGGACAGGGGAGGAGGGACCCAGTACTTC. The chain uses TRBV19 and TRBJ2-5, with TRBD1 matching 10 bases. The CDR3 is 15 residues long. Germline CDR1 is LNHDA and CDR2 is SQIVND (reference sequence). Trimming took 6 bases from V and 7 from J; bases not matched to a gene: 11.